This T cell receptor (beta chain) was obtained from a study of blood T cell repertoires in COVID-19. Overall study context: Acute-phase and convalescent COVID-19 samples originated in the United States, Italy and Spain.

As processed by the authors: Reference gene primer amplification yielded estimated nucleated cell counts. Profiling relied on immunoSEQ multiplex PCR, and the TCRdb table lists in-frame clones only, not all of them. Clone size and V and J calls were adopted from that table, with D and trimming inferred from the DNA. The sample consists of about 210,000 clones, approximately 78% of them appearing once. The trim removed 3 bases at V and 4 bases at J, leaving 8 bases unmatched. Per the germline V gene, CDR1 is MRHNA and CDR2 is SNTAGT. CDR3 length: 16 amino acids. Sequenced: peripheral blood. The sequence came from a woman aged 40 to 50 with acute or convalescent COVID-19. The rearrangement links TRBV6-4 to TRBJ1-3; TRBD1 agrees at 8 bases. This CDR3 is CASSEGQVFTGNTIYF. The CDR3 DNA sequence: TGTGCCAGCAGTGAGGGACAGGTCTTTACAGGAAACACCATATATTTT.